This TCR beta chain was sequenced during a study of blood T cell repertoires in COVID-19. Study in general: Donors in the United States, Italy and Spain gave samples during acute or convalescent COVID-19. PBMCs, B-cell-depleted T cells, or T cells provided the cDNA or gDNA that made up the material.

The authors' processing: How many nucleated cells were present was estimated from reference gene primer amplification. Assay used: immunoSEQ multiplex PCR; TCRdb lists only in-frame clones, some missing. That table is the source of V, J and clone size, and D and trimming were worked out from the DNA. The sample contains 95,000 to 150,000 clones, over 65% of which appear only once. The receptor was derived from a human donor with acute or convalescent COVID-19. The donor label of this sample is uncertain. Sequenced: peripheral blood.

CDR3 sequence reads: CASSSDSGGALYEQYF. The CDR3 region has the DNA TGTGCCAGCAGCTCAGATAGCGGGGGGGCCCTCTACGAGCAGTACTTC. The V call is TRBV11-2, the J call TRBJ2-7; 11 nucleotides align to TRBD2. Germline CDR1 reads SGHAT; CDR2 reads FQNNGV. The CDR3 covers 16 residues. The junction had 8 bases not matched to a gene; V was cut back by 4 bases and J by 3 bases.